The clone carrying this T cell receptor beta chain was detected once. This sample is part of a study of blood T cell repertoires in COVID-19. Study context: T cells, B-cell-depleted T cells, or PBMCs provided the cDNA or gDNA that served as material.

There are 12 residues in the CDR3. Germline CDR1 GTSNPN, CDR2 SVGIG (reference sequence). The trim removed 2 bases at V and 14 bases at J, leaving 5 bases unmatched. In the source study's methods: Estimation of nucleated cell counts relied on the amplification of reference gene primers. Profiled with immunoSEQ multiplex PCR; TCRdb holds only in-frame clones, not every one. V and J calls plus clone size are reproduced from that table; the DNA served to infer D and trimming. The data contain about 220,000 clones, about 90% of them singletons. This receptor was obtained from a woman aged 45-59 years with acute COVID-19. The specimen sequenced was PBMCs or T cells enriched from blood (not recorded which). This chain uses TRBV30 with TRBJ2-3; 12 bases agree with TRBD2. CDR3 sequence: CAWSSSGRAGYF. In DNA, the CDR3 is TGTGCCTGGAGTTCTAGCGGGAGGGCCGGGTATTTT.